This T cell receptor beta chain comes out of a study of spatial heterogeneity in lung cancer. Overall study findings and caveats: Mutation tallies in tumors tracked expanded intratumoral alpha and beta TCR counts.

Using its own MiXCR run on the 5' RACE reads, TCRdb lists one record per CDR3 protein. The data show about 4,800 distinct CDR3 sequences, about 8% seen once. This clonotype was recorded at least ten times. Its specificity is unknown. V was pared by 4 bases and J by 4 bases, with 13 bases between. From germline, CDR1 is LGHDT and CDR2 YNNKEL (reference sequence). This CDR3 is built from 15 residues. Time point denoted: sample taken at primary tumor resection. V usage is TRBV3-1 and J usage is TRBJ1-4; possible D gene TRBD1, 5 bases. The starting material was lung tumor tissue, obtained at surgery. This receptor was identified in a male donor with early-stage non-small cell lung cancer. CDR3 in DNA: TGTGCCAGCAGCCGGCCCGGGACCGATAATGAAAAACTGTTTTTT. Its translation is CASSRPGTDNEKLFF.